This entry is about one T cell receptor (beta chain). Its matching antigen is unknown. These data are taken from a study of cytomegalovirus exposure and HLA in healthy donors. Regarding the study as a whole: An observed cluster of highly shared sequence variants was recorded as a likely sequencing artifact. The Asian-associated ancestry cluster reportedly had fewer N-insertions than the 666-donor mean in a later analysis.

Both 60 Vbeta primers and 13 Jbeta primers went into the PCR. TCRdb's copy holds only in-frame clones and misses some; the assay was immunoSEQ multiplex PCR. The sample has about 130,000 clones; roughly 84% are singletons. Sequencing was carried out using PBMCs. This receptor was identified in a man in his fifties in good health and CMV-seronegative.

The CDR3 loop is CASSPYTDSYEQYF. The CDR3 bases are TGTGCCAGTAGTCCCTACACAGACTCCTACGAGCAGTACTTC. The chain joins TRBV19 to TRBJ2-7; D is unresolved. Trimming cost V 5 bases and J 0 bases, with 11 bases left between them. The CDR3 has 14 residues. The germline CDR1 and CDR2 sequences are LNHDA and SQIVND (reference sequence).